This T cell receptor beta chain came from a study of CD8+CD57+ T cells in acquired aplastic anemia. The junction had 9 bases not matched to a gene; V was cut back by 7 bases and J by 7 bases. CDR1 SQVTM and CDR2 ANQGSEA come from the germline V gene. The CDR3 is 12 residues long. Genomic DNA, serving as template, underwent TCR beta VDJ and CDR3 profiling. One entry per CDR3 protein results from TCRdb running MiXCR on the reads. The repertoire consists of about 180,000 distinct CDR3 sequences, with around 60% occurring once and the leading ten covering 42%. Sequencing involved patients with CD8+CD57+ cell expansion previously shown by flow cytometry.

This sequence was found in a human donor with aplastic anemia. This sequence joins TRBV29-1 and TRBJ2-5; 7 bases line up with TRBD2. The sample comprised sorted CD4+, CD8+, or CD8+CD57+ T cells (not recorded which) from PBMCs. The CDR3 protein is CSARTSNGTQYF. CDR3 sequence (DNA): TGCAGCGCCCGGACTAGTAATGGGACCCAGTACTTC. Full variable domain (remainder filled in from reference TRBV29-1 and TRBJ2-5): SAVISQKPSRDICQRGTSLTIQCQVDSQVTMMFWYRQQPGQSLTLIATANQGSEATYESGFVIDKFPISRPNLTFSTLTVSNMSPEDSSIYLCSARTSNGTQYFGPGTRLLVL.